Following are 9 T cell receptor beta chains from one sample sequenced in a study of blood T cell repertoires in COVID-19. Libraries were prepared by immunoSEQ multiplex PCR; TCRdb keeps only in-frame clonotypes and omits some of them. The table lists some 120,000 clones, approximately 85% of them singletons, with about a sixth in the top ten. Sequencing was performed on peripheral blood. These receptors were collected from a man aged 25-45 years with COVID-19, enrolled during active disease.

J is TRBJ1-5 and V is TRBV4-1; a weak D match, TRBD1 (6 bases). Trimming shortened V by 1 base and J by 3 bases, and 13 bases separated the two germline ends. CDR1 is MGHRA, CDR2 YSYEKL, per germline. The CDR3 loop spans 16 amino acids. CDR3 sequence reads: CASSQVSDSANQPQHF. CDR3 nucleotide sequence: TGCGCCAGCAGCCAAGTGTCGGACAGTGCCAATCAGCCCCAGCATTTT.

This sequence joins TRBV7-6 and TRBJ2-2; D uncertain. The V gene's germline CDR1 is SGHVS and CDR2 FNYEAQ. The CDR3 is made up of 14 amino acids. Trimming left V 2 bases short and J 1 base short, with 5 bases between. DNA for the CDR3: TGTGCCAGCAGCTTAAACTGGAACACCGGGGAGCTGTTTTTT. Residues: CASSLNWNTGELFF.

In its sample, this clone was seen once. The V call is TRBV9, the J call TRBJ1-2; D is possibly TRBD1 (6 bases). The V gene lost 0 bases and the J gene lost 5 bases, with 11 bases spanning the gap. Germline-derived CDR1 and CDR2 are SGDLS and YYNGEE. The CDR3 loop spans 14 amino acids. The CDR3 bases are TGTGCCAGCAGCGTAGGGCCAGGGGAATATGGCTACACCTTC. It is translated as CASSVGPGEYGYTF.

This chain connects TRBV28 to TRBJ2-2; TRBD1 might be the D (6 bases). The germline CDR1 and CDR2 sequences are MDHEN and SYDVKM. The CDR3 spans 16 residues. Deletions cut 2 bases from V and 4 bases from J, with 14 bases between. Here the CDR3 DNA reads TGTGCCAGCAGTTTACGTCCAGGGGCGCTCACCGGGGAGCTGTTTTTT. Translating it yields CASSLRPGALTGELFF.

The rearrangement joins TRBV18 to TRBJ2-7, with TRBD2 identical over 15 bases. Trimming took 2 bases from V and 5 from J; bases not matched to a gene: 7. Per the germline V gene, CDR1 is KGHSH and CDR2 is LQKENI. The CDR3 runs 17 residues. CDR3 loop: CASSPGLAGGEPNEQYF. DNA of the CDR3: TGTGCCAGCTCACCAGGACTAGCGGGAGGGGAGCCTAACGAGCAGTACTTC.

Here the CDR3 reads CASSLDRDRGAYGYTF. CDR3 DNA: TGTGCCAGCAGTTTAGATAGAGACAGGGGTGCCTATGGCTACACCTTC. The chain couples TRBV28 to TRBJ1-2, with 8 nucleotides matching TRBD1. The V segment lost 2 bases and the J segment 4 bases; nucleotides outside the gene matches: 9. The CDR3 spans 16 residues. Germline V CDR1 and CDR2: MDHEN, SYDVKM.

The chain couples TRBV7-9 to TRBJ2-1; 9 positions agree with TRBD2. V lost 4 bases, J lost 7 bases, and 5 bases stayed unmatched. The CDR3 has 14 residues. CDR1 and CDR2 from the germline V gene are SEHNR and FQNEAQ (reference sequence). The CDR3 coding sequence is TGTGCCAGCAGCTCTGGGACTAGCAGTAATGAGCAGTTCTTC. The encoded protein is CASSSGTSSNEQFF.

This chain connects TRBV21-1 to TRBJ2-1; the table's D call, TRBD2, was not checked against the DNA. TRBV21-1 is a pseudogene segment. This CDR3 contains 16 residues. The CDR3 DNA reads TGTGCCAGCAGCAAATTTAGCGGAAGCTCCTACAATGAGCAGTTCTTC. This sequence encodes CASSKFSGSSYNEQFF.

V is TRBV5-1 and J is TRBJ2-7; 7 bases fit TRBD1. Unmatched junction bases numbered 4, after V lost 2 bases and J lost 2 bases. The CDR3 extends over 14 amino acids. Germline loops: CDR1 SGHRS, CDR2 YFSETQ. CDR3 DNA: TGCGCCAGCAGCTTCTGGACAGGAGCCTACGAGCAGTACTTC. Its translation: CASSFWTGAYEQYF.